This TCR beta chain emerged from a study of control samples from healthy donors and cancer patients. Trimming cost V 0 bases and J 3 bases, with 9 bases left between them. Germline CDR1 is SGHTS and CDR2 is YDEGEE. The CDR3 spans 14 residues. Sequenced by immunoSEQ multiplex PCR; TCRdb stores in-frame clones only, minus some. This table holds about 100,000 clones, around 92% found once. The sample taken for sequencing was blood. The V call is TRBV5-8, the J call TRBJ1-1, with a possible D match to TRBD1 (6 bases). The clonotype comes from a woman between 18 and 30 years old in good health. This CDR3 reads CASSLAEGDTEAFF. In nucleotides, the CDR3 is TGTGCCAGCAGCTTGGCCGAGGGGGACACTGAAGCTTTCTTT.